This T cell receptor beta chain originates from a study of metastatic and nonmetastatic thyroid tumors. TCRdb called clones again from the PCR reads with MiXCR. The data hold about 7,000 clones, with under 45% observed a single time. The CDR3 covers 11 residues. Germline V CDR1 and CDR2: GTSNPN, SVGIG (reference sequence). V dropped 1 base and J dropped 5 bases, with 6 bases sitting between them. Each patient went into thyroid surgery without having received any treatment. The sequencing input was tumor tissue. This chain uses TRBV30 with TRBJ2-7, with D unresolved. The source of this sequence is a female donor with papillary thyroid cancer or a benign thyroid nodule (not recorded which). Some clones in this sample may be carry-over from other donors' samples. The CDR3 reads CAWSGDDEQYF. In nucleotides, the CDR3 is TGTGCCTGGAGTGGGGATGACGAGCAGTACTTC.